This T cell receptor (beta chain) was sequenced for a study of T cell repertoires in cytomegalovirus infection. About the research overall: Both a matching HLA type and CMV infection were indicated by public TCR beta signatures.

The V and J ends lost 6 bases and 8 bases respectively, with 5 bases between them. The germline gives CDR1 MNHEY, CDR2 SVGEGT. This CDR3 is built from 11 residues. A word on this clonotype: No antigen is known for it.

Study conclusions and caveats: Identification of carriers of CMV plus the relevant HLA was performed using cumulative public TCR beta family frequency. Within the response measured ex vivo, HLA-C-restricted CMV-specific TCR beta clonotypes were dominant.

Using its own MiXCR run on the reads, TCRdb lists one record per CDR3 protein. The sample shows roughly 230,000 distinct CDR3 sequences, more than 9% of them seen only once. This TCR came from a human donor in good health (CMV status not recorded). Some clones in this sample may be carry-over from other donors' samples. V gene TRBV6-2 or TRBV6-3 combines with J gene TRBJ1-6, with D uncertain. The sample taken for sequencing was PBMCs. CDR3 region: CASRTDSPLHF. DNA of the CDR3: TGTGCCAGCAGGACCGATTCACCCCTCCACTTT.